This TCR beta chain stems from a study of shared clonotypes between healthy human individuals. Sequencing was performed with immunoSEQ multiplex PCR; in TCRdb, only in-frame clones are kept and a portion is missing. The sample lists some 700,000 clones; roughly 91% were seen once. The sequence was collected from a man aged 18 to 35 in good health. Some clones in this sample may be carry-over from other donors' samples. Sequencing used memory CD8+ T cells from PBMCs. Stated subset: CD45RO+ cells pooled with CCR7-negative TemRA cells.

The CDR3 region has the DNA TGTGCCAGCAGCCAATCGGGACAGGGTATCGACGAGCAGTACTTC. Translated, it gives CASSQSGQGIDEQYF. This rearrangement joins TRBV16 to TRBJ2-7, with 9 bases matching TRBD1. Trimming took 0 bases from V and 5 from J; bases not matched to a gene: 5. In germline, CDR1 is KGHSY, CDR2 FQNENV. CDR3 size: 15 residues. The complete variable domain, with remaining parts taken from reference TRBV16 and TRBJ2-7, reads GEEVAQTPKHLVRGEGQKAKLYCAPIKGHSYVFWYQQVLKNEFKFLISFQNENVFDETGMPKERFSAKCLPNSPCSLEIQATKLEDSAVYFCASSQSGQGIDEQYFGPGTRLTVT.